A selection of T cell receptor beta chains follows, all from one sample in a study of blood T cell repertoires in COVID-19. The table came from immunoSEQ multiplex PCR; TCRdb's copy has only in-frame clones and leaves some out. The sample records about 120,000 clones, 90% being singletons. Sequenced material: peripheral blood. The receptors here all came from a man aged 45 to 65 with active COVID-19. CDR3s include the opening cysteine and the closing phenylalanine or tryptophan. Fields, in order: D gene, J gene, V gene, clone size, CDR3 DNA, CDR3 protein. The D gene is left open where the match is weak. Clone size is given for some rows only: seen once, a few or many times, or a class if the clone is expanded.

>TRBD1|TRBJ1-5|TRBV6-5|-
TGTGCCAGCGCCAGACAGGGGGACAATCAGCCCCAGCATTTT
CASARQGDNQPQHF
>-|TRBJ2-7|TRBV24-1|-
TGTGCCACCAGTGATTTGGAGGGGGATTGGGTGATCTCCTACGAGCAGTACTTC
CATSDLEGDWVISYEQYF
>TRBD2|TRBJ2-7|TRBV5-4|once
TGTGCCAGCAGCGATACGATACTAGCGGGGGTCTCCTACGAGCAGTACTTC
CASSDTILAGVSYEQYF
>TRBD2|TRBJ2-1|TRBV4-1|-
TGCGCCAGCAGCCAAGTGCGGGGGGGTTACAATGAGCAGTTCTTC
CASSQVRGGYNEQFF
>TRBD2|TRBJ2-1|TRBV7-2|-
TGTGCCAGCAGCTTGGAACTAGCGGGTCTTTATGAGCAGTTCTTC
CASSLELAGLYEQFF
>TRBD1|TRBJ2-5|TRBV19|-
TGTGCCAGTACGGGACAGGGAATAGAGACCCAGTACTTC
CASTGQGIETQYF
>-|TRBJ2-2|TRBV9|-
TGTGCCAGCAGCGTGCAAACAACAGGCTTCGCGAACACCGGGGAGCTGTTTTTT
CASSVQTTGFANTGELFF
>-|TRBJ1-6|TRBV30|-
TGTGCCTGGAGTGTACAGAATAATTCACCCCTCCACTTT
CAWSVQNNSPLHF
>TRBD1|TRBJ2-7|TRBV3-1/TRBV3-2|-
TGTGCCAGCAGTCGAACGACAGGGGGCTACGAGCAGTACTTC
CASSRTTGGYEQYF
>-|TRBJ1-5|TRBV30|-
TGTGCCTGGAGTACGGGGGGGGGTCAGCCCCAGCATTTT
CAWSTGGGQPQHF
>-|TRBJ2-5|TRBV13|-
TGTGCCAGCAGCTTGTATAGGGGCCAAGAGACCCAGTACTTC
CASSLYRGQETQYF
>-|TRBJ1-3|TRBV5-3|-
TGTGCCAGAAGCTTGAGCTTTCGGCGGGACGGCTCTGGAAACACCATATATTTT
CARSLSFRRDGSGNTIYF
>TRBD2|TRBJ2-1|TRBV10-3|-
TGTGCCATCTCTTCGACGGGGGGCTACAATGAGCAGTTCTTC
CAISSTGGYNEQFF
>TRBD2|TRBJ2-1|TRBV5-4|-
TGTGCCAGCAGCTTGACACTAGCGAGCAACCTCAATGAGCAGTTCTTC
CASSLTLASNLNEQFF
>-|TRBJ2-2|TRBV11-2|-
TGTGCCAGCAGCCCGACAGTGAACACCGGGGAGCTGTTTTTT
CASSPTVNTGELFF
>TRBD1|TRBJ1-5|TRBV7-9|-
TGTGCCAGCAGCACAGGGACAGATAATCAGCCCCAGCATTTT
CASSTGTDNQPQHF
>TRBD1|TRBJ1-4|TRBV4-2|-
TGTGCCAGCAGCCCGACAGGGAGTAATGAAAAACTGTTTTTT
CASSPTGSNEKLFF
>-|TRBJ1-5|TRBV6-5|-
TGTGCCAGCAGGGACTTATATAGCAATCAGCCCCAGCATTTT
CASRDLYSNQPQHF
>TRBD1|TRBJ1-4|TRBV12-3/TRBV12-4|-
TGTGCCAGCAGGACAGGGGATAATGAAAAACTGTTTTTT
CASRTGDNEKLFF
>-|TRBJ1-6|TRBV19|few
TGTGCCAGTAGTTCGATTGACAGCCAGGCGTCCTATAATTCACCCCTCCACTTT
CASSSIDSQASYNSPLHF
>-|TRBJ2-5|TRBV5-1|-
TGCGCCAGCAGCGCGGGACAGCTAGAGACCCAGTACTTC
CASSAGQLETQYF
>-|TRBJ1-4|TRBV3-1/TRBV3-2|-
TGTGCCAGCTCCGGGACAACTAATGAAAAACTGTTTTTT
CASSGTTNEKLFF
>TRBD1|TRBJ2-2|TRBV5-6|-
TGTGCCAGCAGCACAGGACAGGTTCGGATCGGGGAGCTGTTTTTT
CASSTGQVRIGELFF
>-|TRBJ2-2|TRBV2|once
TGTGCCAGCAGTCCTCCCGCGAACACCGGGGAGCTGTTTTTT
CASSPPANTGELFF
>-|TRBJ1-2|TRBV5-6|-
TGTGCCAGCAGCCCGGACAGCTATGGCTACACCTTC
CASSPDSYGYTF